Below are 4 T cell receptor beta chains sequenced from a single sample in a study of T cells in Graves' hyperthyroidism and ophthalmopathy. Using RNA transcripts as the source, TCR beta CDR3 regions were amplified. First-round RT-PCR of the TCR CDR3 relied on the HTBI primer set. TCRdb reprocessed the multiplex PCR reads with MiXCR, giving one entry per CDR3 protein. The table has 450,000 to 600,000 distinct CDR3 sequences, 20% seen once. Sample: blood. Every receptor here comes from a man aged 35-49 years with Graves' ophthalmopathy.

In its sample, this clonotype was seen many times. The V call is TRBV6-1, the J call TRBJ1-1, with D unclear. This CDR3 contains 15 residues. Trimming took off 5 bases at V and 4 bases at J, with 17 bases between the two ends. Germline V lookup: CDR1 MNHNS, CDR2 SASEGT. CDR3 residues: CASSFFEKGVTEAFF. The DNA of the CDR3 is TGTGCCAGCAGTTTCTTTGAGAAAGGCGTCACTGAAGCTTTCTTT.

The V and J genes are TRBV7-9 and TRBJ2-1, with D unresolved. Germline V gene data show CDR1 as SEHNR and CDR2 as FQNEAQ (reference sequence). The CDR3 sequence is 12 residues long. Trimming took 5 bases from V and 6 from J, leaving 8 bases between them. The CDR3 bases are TGTGCCAGCAGCCAAAGTAGCAATGAGCAGTTCTTC. Its protein is CASSQSSNEQFF.

This clonotype was counted at least ten times. Here the CDR3 DNA reads TGTGCCAGCAGCCTGATGGGACTAGCGGGAGGGGGCGATACGCAGTATTTT. This encodes CASSLMGLAGGGDTQYF. V and J are TRBV7-2 and TRBJ2-3; 16 nucleotides match TRBD2. Trimming took 5 bases from V and 6 from J; bases not matched to a gene: 8. Germline values: CDR1 SGHTA, CDR2 FQGNSA. The CDR3 spans 17 residues.

In its sample, this clonotype was seen many times. V and J are TRBV4-1 and TRBJ2-7, with a possible D match to TRBD1 (5 bases). With 1 base removed from V and 4 bases from J, the gap between germline ends came to 17 bases. The CDR3 has 16 amino acids. The germline V gene encodes CDR1 MGHRA and CDR2 YSYEKL. CDR3: CASSQVDGRVMYEQYF. CDR3 bases: TGCGCCAGCAGCCAAGTGGACGGCAGGGTAATGTACGAGCAGTACTTC.